This entry lists 13 T cell receptor beta chains sequenced from one sample in a study of CD8 T cells in ankylosing spondylitis. TCRdb re-derived calls from the 5' RACE reads in MiXCR, one entry per CDR3 protein. The table records more than 400,000 distinct CDR3 sequences, approximately 5% of them present only once. Findings and limits, study-wide: Within ankylosing spondylitis blood, a TCR beta motif made up of eight or nine highly homologous variants appeared to be characteristic.

For these receptors, no antigen is known. Sequencing was done on a sample of blood, either unsorted or a sorted T cell fraction (not recorded which). The receptors originated from a male donor with ankylosing spondylitis.

The sample holds many counts of this clonotype. The J gene is TRBJ2-7, the V gene TRBV12-3 or TRBV12-4, with 7 bases lining up with TRBD1. Unmatched junction bases numbered 1, after V lost 3 bases and J lost 2 bases. The CDR3 runs 13 residues. CDR3 amino acids: CASSLGQTYEQYF. CDR3 DNA sequence: TGTGCCAGCAGTTTGGGACAGACCTACGAGCAGTACTTC.

This clonotype was seen ten or more times. CDR3 in amino acids: CASSFSGGGDGYTF. In DNA form, the CDR3 reads TGCGCCAGCAGCTTTTCTGGCGGGGGAGATGGCTACACCTTC. The chain has TRBV5-1 and TRBJ1-2, with D possibly matching TRBD1 (5 bases). Germline V gene data show CDR1 as SGHRS and CDR2 as YFSETQ. Trimming cost V 2 bases and J 6 bases, with 14 bases left between them. The CDR3 has 14 amino acids.

On this clonotype itself: A read error is possible here, since a much larger clone lies one base away. The gene calls are TRBV9 and TRBJ2-3; TRBD1 or TRBD2 may be the D gene (5 bases each). Looked up from germline, CDR1 is SGDLS and CDR2 is YYNGEE. Trimming pared 3 bases from V and 2 bases from J, leaving 13 bases between. The CDR3 has 15 residues. The CDR3 DNA reads as TGTGCCAGCAGCGCCCGGGACGTTAACACAGATACGCAGTATTTT. This translates into CASSARDVNTDTQYF. Together with reference TRBV9 and TRBJ2-3, the CDR3 gives the full variable domain: DSGVTQTPKHLITATGQRVTLRCSPRSGDLSVYWYQQSLDQGLQFLIQYYNGEERAKGNILERFSAQQFPDLHSELNLSSLELGDSALYFCASSARDVNTDTQYFGPGTRLTVL.

This clonotype was observed many times. The genes are TRBV10-3 and TRBJ1-5, with D possibly being TRBD1 (5 bases). Trimming removed 10 bases from V and 1 base from J, with 11 bases in between. CDR3 length: 13 residues. Germline lookup yields CDR1 ENHRY and CDR2 SYGVKD. The CDR3 sequence is CATSEGSNQPQHF. The CDR3 nucleotides are TGTGCCACCTCCGAGGGGAGCAATCAGCCCCAGCATTTT.

In this sample, this clonotype turned up many times. The chain recombines TRBV4-3 with TRBJ2-1; 7 bases are shared with TRBD1. Germline CDR1 and CDR2: LGHNA and YSLEER. With 4 bases clipped from V and 4 bases from J, the junction kept 10 bases outside the gene matches. The CDR3 sequence is 16 residues long. The CDR3 coding sequence is TGCGCCAGCAGCCGAGTCTCCGGGACAGCATACAATGAGCAGTTCTTC. Protein product: CASSRVSGTAYNEQFF.

This clonotype was seen at least ten times. The chain has TRBV29-1 and TRBJ2-1; 11 nucleotides align to TRBD2. Per germline, CDR1 SQVTM and CDR2 ANQGSEA. The trim removed 4 bases at V and 2 bases at J, leaving 7 bases unmatched. This CDR3 region has 16 residues. CDR3 nucleotides: TGCAGCGTTGTGGGGACTAGCGGACACGCCTACAATGAGCAGTTCTTC. This codes for CSVVGTSGHAYNEQFF.

This clonotype was counted a few times. The genes are TRBV28 and TRBJ2-5; 12 nucleotides agree with TRBD2. After removal of 6 bases from V and 5 bases from J, the junction contained 13 bases not matched to a gene. Germline values: CDR1 MDHEN, CDR2 SYDVKM. The CDR3 length is 17 residues. In DNA, the CDR3 is TGTGCCAGCAGCCCCGGTTCGGGACTAGCGGGTACGGAGACCCAGTACTTC. Translated, it gives CASSPGSGLAGTETQYF.

This clonotype was observed at least ten times. J is TRBJ2-5 and V is TRBV15; weak D call: TRBD1 (6 bases). V was trimmed by 6 bases and J by 3 bases, leaving 11 bases between them. Germline CDR1 reads LNHNV; CDR2 reads YYDKDF (reference sequence). This CDR3 contains 13 residues. In nucleotides, the CDR3 is TGTGCCACCAGAGTGCGGACAGAAGAGACCCAGTACTTC. This gives the protein CATRVRTEETQYF.

A note on this clonotype: A much larger clone lies a single base off, so this may be a read error. The chain has TRBV6-2 or TRBV6-3 and TRBJ1-2; D is possibly TRBD1 (5 bases). The CDR3 is 14 amino acids. V lost 6 bases and J 6 bases, leaving 17 bases between the germline ends. CDR1 MNHEY and CDR2 SVGEGT come from the germline V gene. Here the CDR3 DNA reads TGTGCCAGCAGGAAGATGGACAAGAACCATGGCTACACCTTC. Amino acids: CASRKMDKNHGYTF.

This clonotype was detected many times. The chain combines TRBV7-2 with TRBJ1-5; D is unclear. Germline CDR1 SGHTA, CDR2 FQGNSA. V lost 2 bases, J lost 9 bases, and 11 bases lay in between. The CDR3 length is 13 residues. CDR3 protein: CASSLSGVRPQHF. CDR3 coding DNA: TGTGCCAGCAGCTTATCCGGGGTTCGGCCCCAGCATTTT.

This clonotype was observed at least ten times. The rearrangement uses TRBV4-2 and TRBJ2-2, with D possibly TRBD1 on 5 matching bases. The V gene lost 0 bases and the J gene lost 2 bases, with 10 bases spanning the gap. This CDR3 has 16 residues. Germline CDR1 reads LGHNA; CDR2 reads YNFKEQ. The CDR3 sequence: CASSQDLGANTGELFF. As DNA, the CDR3 is TGTGCCAGCAGCCAAGATCTAGGGGCTAACACCGGGGAGCTGTTTTTT.

This clonotype was recorded many times. The V call is TRBV20-1, the J call TRBJ2-3, with D perhaps TRBD1 or TRBD2 (7 bases each). V lost 5 bases and J lost 0, with 12 bases in between. Per the germline V gene, CDR1 is DFQATT and CDR2 is SNEGSKA (reference sequence). The CDR3 spans 14 residues. CDR3 region: CSAQGGTSTDTQYF. The CDR3 coding sequence is TGCAGTGCTCAGGGGGGGACTAGCACAGATACGCAGTATTTT.

V and J are TRBV20-1 and TRBJ2-7; 7 positions match TRBD2. The CDR3 contains 19 residues. The germline CDR1 and CDR2 sequences are DFQATT and SNEGSKA (reference sequence). V shed 6 bases, J shed 3 bases, and the junction held 26 bases outside the gene matches. CDR3 nucleotides: TGCAGTGCCCCCGACTTTAGGACCTCGGATCTAGCGGCGAACTACGAGCAGTACTTC. Encoded protein: CSAPDFRTSDLAANYEQYF.